This T cell receptor (beta chain) was recovered during a study of T cell repertoires in cytomegalovirus infection (dated by TCRdb to between 2017 and 2020). About the investigation overall: Peptide stimulations targeted recently identified HLA-C-restricted CMV epitopes, whose presentation resists viral immunomodulation, together with well-studied HLA-B-restricted epitopes. Donor HLA type was relevant to the analysis, as public TCR beta signatures indicated carriage of CMV infection together with the matching HLA type.

Per the publication, the treatment or condition label means: in vitro stimulation with specific CMV peptide epitopes to enrich CMV-specific T cells. This clonotype was counted at least ten times. Its antigen is unknown. Qualities for individual bases were not recorded, and no much larger clone is one base off. The paper's findings and limits, for the study overall: In both this cohort and an independent cohort of approximately 350 donors, the cumulative frequency of public TCR beta family members distinguished carriers of CMV infection plus the relevant HLA type. The ex vivo response was dominated by HLA-C-restricted CMV-specific TCR beta clonotypes, which also provided the single most frequent clonotype in two of eight donors.

Including cysteine and phenylalanine, the CDR3 has 15 amino acids. Kept here is only the CDR3 DNA, which spans 45 bases and is read in frame from base 1. The germline V gene provides CDR1 SGHVS and CDR2 FQNEAQ. Trimming leaves V shorter by 1 base and J shorter by 5 bases, with the junction holding 4 bases beyond the gene matches. The reads were generated on an Illumina HiSeq 1500. TCRdb applied fastp at Q25 and MiXCR to the public reads, then kept only in-frame beta chains. Rows are unified per CDR3 protein, each entry keeping the most common DNA and genes. A total of about 830,000 distinct CDR3 sequences appear in this sample, less than 35% of them only once. Around 11% of the sample goes to the ten largest clones.

The source material was cultured CD8+ T cells from PBMCs, sampled from culture after CMV antigen stimulation. The source is a human donor in good health (CMV status not recorded). Some clones in this sample may be carry-over from other donors' samples. Recombination joined TRBV7-8 with TRBJ1-5, with 8 middle bases fitting TRBD1. The CDR3 region reads CASSLGRGPDQPQHF. The sequenced DNA is TGTGCCAGCAGCTTAGGCAGGGGGCCTGATCAGCCCCAGCATTTT.